This T cell receptor (beta chain) comes out of a study of cytomegalovirus exposure and HLA in healthy donors (TCRdb year 2017). Background for the entire study: An earlier analysis of approximately 590 of the donors reported approximately 300 Gb of sequence data and 120 million or so unique TCR beta sequences from some 180 million T cells. The later analysis used no new phenotypic data to find candidate immune exposures, relying instead on TCR beta sequences and their occurrence across donors. Roughly 5 DR-DQ haplotypes were handled as single units for association and clustering, since linkage in the cohort was strong. Using immunosequencing, the study profiled T cell repertoires from about 620 subjects and related those repertoires to cytomegalovirus serostatus. Along with the approximately 650-subject first cohort, a separate validation cohort of more than 90 different subjects was used. The study aimed to test whether signatures of past pathogen exposure could be identified by cataloging public T cell receptors. The number of donors typed differed by locus, with roughly 629-640 for A, B, C, DRB1 and DQB1, around 560 for DQA1, about 610 for DPA1, and around 460 for DPB1. The genetic ancestry cluster associated with self-reported Caucasian donors included over 65% of the 300 to 400 genotyped donors. To predict cytomegalovirus infection status, the study brought together high-throughput TCR immunosequencing, statistical association of individual TCRs with disease status, and machine learning. Across about 370 genotyped donors of the cohort, an average of approximately 240,000 unique TCR beta nucleotide sequences per donor were sequenced, and 15% to 20% of those sequences were non-productive. HLA typing covered class I and class II loci at four-digit resolution. An early release that covered several hundred HLA-typed donors contained approximately 300 gigabases of sequencing data and 85 million to 100 million unique TCR sequences. A later genetic analysis took genome-wide SNP genotypes for about three fifths of the roughly 670 donors and used that subset as a discovery cohort. In a later analysis, previously published TCR beta repertoires from 500 to 750 donors were re-analyzed and high-resolution HLA genotyping was added so that TCR occurrence patterns could be studied. In an earlier analysis of roughly 600 of the donors, high-throughput TCR beta sequencing was used to judge whether each TCR beta V gene segment behaved as functional or pseudogenic. Donor age, sex, ethnicity and CMV serostatus were compiled together with the repertoire data. All discovery cohort repertoires had been generated using a single sequencing platform. Overall study outcomes, separate from this receptor: Broadly in line with IMGT annotations, most TCR beta V segments showed up in productive rearrangements about 90% or about 30% of the time in an earlier analysis of around 600 of the donors. Because counts were too low, around 18 rarely observed V segments, including chromosome 9 orphons, were left out of the earlier analysis of approximately 580 of the donors. According to a later analysis, most CMV-associated TCR beta chains appeared to be HLA-restricted, and the HLA associations seemed to be driven largely by CMV exposure. According to a later genetic analysis, donors in an Asian-associated ancestry cluster had fewer N-insertions in productive TCRs than the roughly 670-donor mean. Most TCR sequences were observed very rarely across donors, whereas some public TCRs were present in many individuals. Correlated functional status among segregating V segments might be attributable to linkage disequilibrium, but an unknown experimental factor could not be ruled out. A group of highly shared sequence variants was considered likely to be a technical artifact of the sequencing pipeline. The only immune exposure information available for the cohort was CMV serostatus. When HLA alleles, especially DR and DQ, strongly co-occurred, attributing TCR associations to individual alleles was difficult. In a later analysis, TCR association rates were found to vary across HLA loci, with the most associated TCRs seen for DRB1 alleles and the fewest for HLA-C alleles. According to a later analysis, parvovirus B19, influenza, CMV and Epstein-Barr virus appeared linked to several top co-occurrence clusters. V-gene and J-gene trimming of TCR beta chains was associated with a missense DCLRE1C variant in a later genetic analysis, and the association was replicated in an independent cohort. Some IMGT-functional V segments, including TRBV6-2 and TRBV6-3, could not be told apart with the 87-base-pair reads, so those segments were excluded. In a later analysis, HLA-associated TCR beta chains were found to be more clonally expanded and to have lower generation probabilities than equally common non-associated chains. The authors suggested that the approach could potentially be generalized to other disease states and immunological phenotypes. The classifier was reported to diagnose cytomegalovirus status with high specificity and sensitivity in both the original cohort and the validation cohort. The study listed 150 to 200 TCR beta chains as associated with cytomegalovirus. Presence/absence analyses assumed roughly uniform sequencing depth across donors, an assumption that may not hold. This cohort had only TCR beta chains sequenced, and the lack of alpha or paired-chain data limited which features could be detected. In vitro tests confirmed that a few of the cytomegalovirus-associated TCR beta chains recognize cytomegalovirus antigens. Because HLA typing was missing for some donors at each locus, association tests included only the typed subset. In a later analysis, some 17,000 TCR beta sequences were associated with specific HLA alleles at a false discovery rate of 0.05. A further reported finding was that TCR beta sequences accurately predicted the HLA-A and HLA-B alleles for most subjects in the first cohort.

This clone was counted only a few times. The target of this receptor is not known. No base qualities exist here, and no much larger clone lies one base off it. The cohort was made up of 500 to 800 healthy bone marrow donors. Cohort members were all nominally healthy when sampled, although unrecorded immune exposures were likely present. The donor was CMV seronegative and was included in the group of hundreds of seronegative cohort members. A peripheral blood sample was collected from each donor, and TCR beta sequencing was performed on peripheral blood mononuclear cells. Genomic DNA was extracted from the blood cell samples with the Qiagen DNeasy Blood Extraction Kit. The library relied on the immunoSEQ multiplex PCR assay. A mixture of 60 forward primers for TCR Vbeta segments and 13 reverse primers for TCR Jbeta segments was used in the multiplex PCR. The CDR3 region of rearranged TCR beta genes was amplified from genomic DNA by a multiplex PCR assay. The Illumina HiSeq System was used to sequence the amplified TCR beta libraries as 87-base-pair reads. The source study handled its data this way. Across the 640 or so repertoires, a later analysis counted around 80 million unique TCR beta chains, approximately 10 million of which were shared by at least two donors. A nearest-neighbor algorithm error-corrected the raw reads and collapsed the reads into unique sequences, merging closely related sequences to remove PCR and sequencing errors. V, D and J gene segments were assigned by aligning CDR3 sequences to IMGT reference sequences. Each retained sequence needed at least a six-nucleotide match to both a V gene segment and a J gene segment. Rearrangements were classified as productive when the CDR3 lacked stop codons and remained in frame with V and J, and all other rearrangements were classified as non-productive. CDR3 was defined according to IMGT convention as the region running from the second conserved V-encoded cysteine to the conserved J-encoded phenylalanine. Sequences without an unambiguous match to a single V gene segment were excluded from the earlier analysis of over 500 of the donors. An earlier analysis of approximately 590 of the donors classified V segments as functional when productive rearrangements were above 56.7% and as segregating when the standard deviation between donors was above 5%. A statistical classification framework was built to diagnose cytomegalovirus status from the catalog of TCR beta chain sequences. In a later analysis, TCR nucleotide sequences were compared against IMGT/GENE-DB human TR gene sequences so that V and J genes could be assigned. Using the TCRdist pipeline, a later analysis assigned CDR3 sequences along with most-parsimonious VDJ recombination scenarios. In a later analysis, each TCR beta chain was defined by its CDR3 amino acid sequence together with its V-gene family, and reads without a unique V-gene family were excluded. In a later analysis, approximately 590 highly shared, low-generation-probability nucleotide sequences were removed to address suspected cross-contamination and a sequencing artifact. In a later analysis, a clonal expansion index was calculated for each public chain from normalized within-repertoire ranks of inferred template counts. A later analysis computed generation probabilities with a VDJ recombination model fitted to out-of-frame rearrangements, and checked the results against IGoR. A later analysis scored TCR-TCR, TCR-HLA and TCR-CMV co-occurrence with hypergeometric tests, applying a repertoire-size bias correction to TCR pairs. In a later analysis, false discovery rates were estimated by permuting HLA or CMV assignments 20 times. In a later analysis, co-occurring TCRs were grouped using DBSCAN, and TCRdist sequence similarity was added for clustering within HLA-allele-positive subsets. Co-occurrence clustering excluded repertoires with fewer than 30,000 or more than 120,000 public chains, plus five with anomalous nucleotide sharing. As stored in TCRdb, this immuneACCESS dataset retains in-frame rearrangements with V and J assigned. A fraction of the clones does not appear; measured against another copy, unresolved V genes explain less than half of the discrepancy, and the remainder lacks a known reason. D and trimming were read from the DNA, whereas the V and J calls and clone size are those reported in that table. This sample has around 210,000 clones in its table, and 80% to 85% of those were observed once. The ten largest account for less than 3% of the sample.

The CDR3 numbers 18 residues from cysteine through phenylalanine. Only the CDR3 portion is preserved as DNA: 54 bases, with reading frame beginning at the first base. A distance of 19 bases separates the germline ends of V and J, which lose 4 bases and 0 bases respectively. From a lookup of the germline V gene, CDR1 and CDR2 are MNHNS and SASEGT. This TCR was recovered from a woman aged 35 to 49 in good health and CMV-seronegative. The sample taken for sequencing was PBMCs. The chain is made from TRBV6-1 and TRBJ1-5; matching of 6 bases hints at TRBD1 as the D gene. DNA sequence: TGTGCCAGCAGTGCCGAGGGGACACATCACTATAGCAATCAGCCCCAGCATTTT. The resulting protein is CASSAEGTHHYSNQPQHF.